Listed below are T cell receptor beta chains from one sample, sequenced in a study of cytomegalovirus exposure and HLA in healthy donors. Using immunoSEQ multiplex PCR, the repertoire was profiled, and TCRdb retains in-frame clones only, with some absent. Of 85,000 to 90,000 clones in the sample, approximately 90% were seen once. What was sequenced was PBMCs. The receptors here all came from a man aged 18 to 29 in good health and CMV-seronegative. CDR3s include the opening cysteine and the closing phenylalanine or tryptophan. D genes are given only for firm matches. The listing skips clone size in some rows; elsewhere it reads once, few, many or a size class.

>TRBJ1-3|-|once|TRBV5-8
TGTGCCAGCAGCTCACCCGACAGGTTCTCTGGAAACACCATATATTTT
CASSSPDRFSGNTIYF
>TRBJ1-2|TRBD1|-|TRBV28
TGTGCCAGCACCGGGACAGGGGGCTACACCTTC
CASTGTGGYTF
>TRBJ1-1|TRBD1|-|TRBV6-6
TGTGCCAGCATCCCCTCTAGGGGACAGGGGGAAGCTTTCTTT
CASIPSRGQGEAFF
>TRBJ1-5|-|-|TRBV5-8
TGTGCCAGCAGCCCCGAGCGAGCACAGGTTAGCAATCAGCCCCAGCATTTT
CASSPERAQVSNQPQHF
>TRBJ2-7|TRBD1|-|TRBV6-1
TGTGCCACCGCCCGGGACAGGGTCTACGAGCAGTACTTC
CATARDRVYEQYF
>TRBJ2-7|TRBD2|-|TRBV27
TGTGCCAGCAGTCGTGTGGCGGGGGGAAGCGAGCAGTACTTC
CASSRVAGGSEQYF
>TRBJ2-1|-|-|TRBV18
TGTGCCAGCTCACCACCGAGCGGGTACAATGAGCAGTTCTTC
CASSPPSGYNEQFF
>TRBJ1-3|TRBD1|-|TRBV5-4
TGTGCCAGCAGCTTGGGTGGACAGGGTGAGATAGTTTATGGAAACACCATATATTTT
CASSLGGQGEIVYGNTIYF
>TRBJ1-3|TRBD1|-|TRBV9
TGTGCCAGCAGCGTAGTCGACAGGGGGTCTGGAAACACCATATATTTT
CASSVVDRGSGNTIYF
>TRBJ2-3|-|-|TRBV28
TGTGCCAGCAGAACTAGAGACATAGCCAACCAAAATACGCAGTATTTT
CASRTRDIANQNTQYF
>TRBJ2-3|-|-|TRBV11-2
TGTGCCAGCAGCTTCGACCGGGCAGGGACAGATACGCAGTATTTT
CASSFDRAGTDTQYF
>TRBJ2-1|TRBD2|-|TRBV4-2
TGTGCCAGCAGCCGGGAACTAGCGGGGGGTTACAATGAGCAGTTCTTC
CASSRELAGGYNEQFF
>TRBJ2-7|TRBD2|-|TRBV18
TGTGCCAGCTCACCACGGGAGGGAAACGAGCAGTACTTC
CASSPREGNEQYF
>TRBJ1-2|-|few|TRBV2
TGTGCCAGCAGTGACAGTCCTAACTATGGCTACACCTTC
CASSDSPNYGYTF
>TRBJ1-5|TRBD1|once|TRBV28
TGTGCCAGCAGTTTAGGACAGGGGGCCTTTTTTAGCAATCAGCCCCAGCATTTT
CASSLGQGAFFSNQPQHF
>TRBJ2-5|TRBD2|-|TRBV28
TGTGCCAGCAGTTCGGGACTAGCGGGTTTCCAAGAGACCCAGTACTTC
CASSSGLAGFQETQYF
>TRBJ2-6|-|few|TRBV19
TGTGCCAGTAGTATCCCCGGTGGAGCTGGGGCCAACGTCCTGACTTTC
CASSIPGGAGANVLTF
>TRBJ2-7|TRBD1|few|TRBV5-4
TGTGCCAGCAGCTCCAGCCGGGACAGGGTAAGGGAGCAGTACTTC
CASSSSRDRVREQYF
>TRBJ1-1|-|-|TRBV5-4
TGTGCCAGCAGCATGGGCCCAGGGTCCACTGAAGCTTTCTTT
CASSMGPGSTEAFF
>TRBJ2-7|TRBD2|once|TRBV5-4
TGTGCCAGCAGCTTTAGTGGGAGGGCCTCCTACGAGCAGTACTTC
CASSFSGRASYEQYF
>TRBJ2-7|-|-|TRBV19
TGTGCCAGTAGTACGCTTACAGGGAATGAGCAGTACTTC
CASSTLTGNEQYF
>TRBJ2-7|TRBD1|-|TRBV7-9
TGTTCCAGCCACCTTAGCCGCCCCGGGACAGAACGATCCGAGCAGTACTTC
CSSHLSRPGTERSEQYF
>TRBJ2-1|TRBD2|-|TRBV7-9
TGTGCCAGCAACAAAGCGGGAGGAAACAATGAGCAGTTCTTC
CASNKAGGNNEQFF
>TRBJ2-7|TRBD1|-|TRBV7-9
TGTGCCAGCAGCTTTCGGGGACAGGGGTCCTACGAGCAGTACTTC
CASSFRGQGSYEQYF
>TRBJ1-1|-|-|TRBV28
TGTGCCAGCAGTTCTACCGGGACATCTGTTTCGAACACTGAAGCTTTCTTT
CASSSTGTSVSNTEAFF
>TRBJ2-1|-|-|TRBV19
TGTGCCAGTAGTAACACCGCCTACAATGAGCAGTTCTTC
CASSNTAYNEQFF
>TRBJ2-7|TRBD2|-|TRBV11-1
TGTGCCAGCAGCTCGGGACTAGCGGGATTTACCGAGCAGTACTTC
CASSSGLAGFTEQYF
>TRBJ1-1|-|-|TRBV5-1
TGCGCCAGCAGCATTGGGGGGGTGACCAGGGAGGAAGCTTTCTTT
CASSIGGVTREEAFF
>TRBJ2-6|TRBD2|-|TRBV4-2
TGTGCCAGCAGCCAACCCCTCCGGGAGGGAGGCTCTGGGGCCAACGTCCTGACTTTC
CASSQPLREGGSGANVLTF
>TRBJ1-1|-|-|TRBV19
TGTGCCAGTAGTTCAGGGTGGCCGGGCACTGAAGCTTTCTTT
CASSSGWPGTEAFF
>TRBJ1-2|TRBD1|-|TRBV6-6
TGTGCCAGCAGCCTCAGCCCCGGACAGGGGGCGCATGGCTACACCTTC
CASSLSPGQGAHGYTF
>TRBJ2-7|TRBD1|-|TRBV28
TGTGCCAGCGGACGGACAGGGCTCGAGCAGTACTTC
CASGRTGLEQYF
>TRBJ2-3|TRBD2|-|TRBV6-1
TGTGCCAGCAGTGATTATCCCAAGCGGGAAATCACAGATACGCAGTATTTT
CASSDYPKREITDTQYF
>TRBJ1-6|TRBD1|-|TRBV28
TGTGCCAGCAGGAGAGGGTTGACAGGGGGAAATTCACCCCTCCACTTT
CASRRGLTGGNSPLHF
>TRBJ2-1|TRBD2|few|TRBV13
TGTGCCAGCAGCTTAACTTTAGGGACAGTTCCGGCTAGCGGGAGGGGTCGGTCCTACAATGAGCAGTTCTTC
CASSLTLGTVPASGRGRSYNEQFF
>TRBJ1-5|TRBD1|once|TRBV7-2
TGTGCCAGCAGCTTAAGGCCGCGACAGGGTCGACAGCCCCAGCATTTT
CASSLRPRQGRQPQHF
>TRBJ2-3|TRBD1|-|TRBV28
TGTGCCAGCAGCCACAGGGGGACGACGCAGTATTTT
CASSHRGTTQYF
>TRBJ2-1|-|-|TRBV5-1
TGCGCCAGCAGCTTGGGCCGGGAGAGGAAGGATGAGCAGTTCTTC
CASSLGRERKDEQFF
>TRBJ1-2|TRBD1|-|TRBV5-1
TGCGCCAGCAATTCCGGACAGGGGGCCGTCGGTTATGGCTACACCTTC
CASNSGQGAVGYGYTF
>TRBJ2-1|-|-|TRBV19
TGTGCCAGTTCTGGCGGGACAGTCAATGAGCAGTTCTTC
CASSGGTVNEQFF
>TRBJ1-1|-|-|TRBV7-6
TGTGCCAGCAGCTTAAAAATTCACGGGACTCGGGTCACTGAAGCTTTCTTT
CASSLKIHGTRVTEAFF
>TRBJ1-3|-|-|TRBV4-1
TGCGCCAGCAGCCAAAGGGGAATAGGGGGCTCTGGAAACACCATATATTTT
CASSQRGIGGSGNTIYF
>TRBJ2-1|-|-|TRBV27
TGTGCCAGCAGTTTGATGACAGCATCGTACAATGAGCAGTTCTTC
CASSLMTASYNEQFF
>TRBJ1-2|-|-|TRBV4-2
TGTGCCAGCAGCCCCCAGACAGCGATCTATGGCTACACCTTC
CASSPQTAIYGYTF
>TRBJ1-6|TRBD1|-|TRBV7-9
TGTTCCAGCAGCCTTACGGACAGGACGAATTCACCCCTCCACTTT
CSSSLTDRTNSPLHF
>TRBJ2-7|TRBD1|-|TRBV6-6
TGTGCCAGCAGTTTACCCCGGGGACAGGGGGCCTACGAGCAGTACTTC
CASSLPRGQGAYEQYF
>TRBJ2-1|-|-|TRBV5-6
TGTGCCAGCACCCGCCCTAGCGCAGGCTACAATGAGCAGTTCTTC
CASTRPSAGYNEQFF
>TRBJ2-3|-|-|TRBV5-1
TGCGCCAGCAGCCCTTCTTGGACCCAGGGAGATACGCAGTATTTT
CASSPSWTQGDTQYF
>TRBJ2-1|TRBD2|-|TRBV6-4
TGTGCCAGCAGTGAGGGGCGGGAGGGCGGTGAGCAGTTCTTC
CASSEGREGGEQFF
>TRBJ2-2|-|few|TRBV7-2
TGTGCCAGCAGGGCGGAGGGGAGGACGTCCGGGGAGCTGTTTTTT
CASRAEGRTSGELFF
>TRBJ2-5|TRBD2|-|TRBV5-1
TGCGCCAGCAGCCCTCGTCCCGCGGGAGGGCAAGAGACCCAGTACTTC
CASSPRPAGGQETQYF
>TRBJ2-5|-|once|TRBV9
TGTGCCAGCAGCGTAGCTACGGGGAACCAAGAGACCCAGTACTTC
CASSVATGNQETQYF
>TRBJ1-1|TRBD1|-|TRBV28
TGTGCCAGCAGTTCGTATACGACAGGGCCGAACACTGAAGCTTTCTTT
CASSSYTTGPNTEAFF
>TRBJ2-3|TRBD2|-|TRBV10-2
TGCGCCAGCCTACTAGCGGGGGTGGGAGATACGCAGTATTTT
CASLLAGVGDTQYF
>TRBJ1-5|-|-|TRBV29-1
TGCAGCGTTGGTGACACGGATCAGCCCCAGCATTTT
CSVGDTDQPQHF
>TRBJ1-6|-|-|TRBV4-3
TGCGCCAGCAGCCAGTTTAGCGGGTGGAATTCACCCCTCCACTTT
CASSQFSGWNSPLHF
>TRBJ2-7|-|-|TRBV18
TGTGCCAGCTCACCCCCGGGAGCGCGAGAGAGCTCCTACGAGCAGTACTTC
CASSPPGARESSYEQYF
>TRBJ2-7|-|-|TRBV5-1
TGCGCCAGCAGCTCTGACTTACACTTCGCCGAGCAGTACTTC
CASSSDLHFAEQYF